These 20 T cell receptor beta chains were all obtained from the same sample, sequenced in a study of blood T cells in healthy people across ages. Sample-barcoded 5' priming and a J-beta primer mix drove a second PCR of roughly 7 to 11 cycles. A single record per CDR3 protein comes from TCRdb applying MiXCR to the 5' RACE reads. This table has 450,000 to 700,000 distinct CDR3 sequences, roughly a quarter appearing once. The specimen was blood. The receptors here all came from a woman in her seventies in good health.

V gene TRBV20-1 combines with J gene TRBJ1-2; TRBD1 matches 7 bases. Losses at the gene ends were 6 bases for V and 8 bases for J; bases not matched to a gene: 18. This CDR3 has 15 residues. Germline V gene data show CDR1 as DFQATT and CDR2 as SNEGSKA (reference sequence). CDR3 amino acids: CSALDLSTGFIGYTF. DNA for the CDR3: TGCAGTGCACTAGACTTGTCGACAGGGTTCATCGGCTACACCTTC.

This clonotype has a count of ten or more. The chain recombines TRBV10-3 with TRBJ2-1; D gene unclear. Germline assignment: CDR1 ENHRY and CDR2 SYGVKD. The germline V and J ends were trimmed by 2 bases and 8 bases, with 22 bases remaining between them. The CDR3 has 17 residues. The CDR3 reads CAISELVTNRASHEQFF. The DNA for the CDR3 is TGTGCCATCAGTGAGCTAGTCACCAACCGAGCGTCGCATGAGCAGTTCTTC.

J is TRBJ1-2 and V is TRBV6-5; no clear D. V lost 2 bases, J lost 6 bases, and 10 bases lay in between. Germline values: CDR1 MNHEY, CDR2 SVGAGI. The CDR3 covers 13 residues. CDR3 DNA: TGTGCCAGCAGTTACGGGAGGTCGGATGGCTACACCTTC. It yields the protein CASSYGRSDGYTF.

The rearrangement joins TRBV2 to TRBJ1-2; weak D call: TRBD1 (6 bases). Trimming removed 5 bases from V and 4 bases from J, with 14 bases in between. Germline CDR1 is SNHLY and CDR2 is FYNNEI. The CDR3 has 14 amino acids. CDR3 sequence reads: CASSFSDRTYGYTF. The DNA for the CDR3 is TGTGCCAGCAGTTTTTCCGACAGGACCTATGGCTACACCTTC.

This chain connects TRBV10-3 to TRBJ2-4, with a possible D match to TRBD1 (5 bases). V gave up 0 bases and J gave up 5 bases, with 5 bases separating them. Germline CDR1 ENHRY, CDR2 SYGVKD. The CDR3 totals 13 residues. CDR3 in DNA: TGTGCCATCAGTGAGTCGGGGCAAAACATTCAGTACTTC. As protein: CAISESGQNIQYF.

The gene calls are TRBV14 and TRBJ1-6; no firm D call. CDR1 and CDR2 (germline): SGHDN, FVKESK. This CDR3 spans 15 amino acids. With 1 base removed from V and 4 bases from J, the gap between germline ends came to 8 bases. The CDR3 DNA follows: TGTGCCAGCAGCCAAGTAGTGGGATATAATTCACCCCTCCACTTT. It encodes CASSQVVGYNSPLHF.

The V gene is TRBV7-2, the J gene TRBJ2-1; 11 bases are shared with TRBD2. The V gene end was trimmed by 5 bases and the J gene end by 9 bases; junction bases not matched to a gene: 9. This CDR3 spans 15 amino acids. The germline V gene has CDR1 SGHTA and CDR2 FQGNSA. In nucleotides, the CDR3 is TGTGCCAGCAGCCAACTGACTAGCGGGGTGGGTGAGCAGTTCTTC. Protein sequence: CASSQLTSGVGEQFF.

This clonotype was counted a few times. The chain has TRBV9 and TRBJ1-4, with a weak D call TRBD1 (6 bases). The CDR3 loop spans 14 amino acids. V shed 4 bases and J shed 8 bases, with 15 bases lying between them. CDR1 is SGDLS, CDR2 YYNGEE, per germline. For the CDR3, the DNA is TGTGCCAGCAGCCGGGGGGGGCAAGAGGAAAAACTGTTTTTT. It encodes CASSRGGQEEKLFF.

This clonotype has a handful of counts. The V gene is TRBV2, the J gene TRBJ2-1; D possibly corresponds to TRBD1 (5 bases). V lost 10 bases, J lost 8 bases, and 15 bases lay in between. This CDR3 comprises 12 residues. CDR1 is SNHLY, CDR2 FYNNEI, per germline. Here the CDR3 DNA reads TGTGCCACCCGCCTACAAGGGGATGAGCAGTTCTTC. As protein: CATRLQGDEQFF.

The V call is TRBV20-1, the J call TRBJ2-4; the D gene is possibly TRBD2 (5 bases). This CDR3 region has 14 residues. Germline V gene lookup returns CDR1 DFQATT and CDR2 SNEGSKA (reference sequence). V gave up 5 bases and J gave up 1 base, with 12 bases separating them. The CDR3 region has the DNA TGCAGTGCTCCCTCGTGGGAGGCCAAAAACATTCAGTACTTC. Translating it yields CSAPSWEAKNIQYF.

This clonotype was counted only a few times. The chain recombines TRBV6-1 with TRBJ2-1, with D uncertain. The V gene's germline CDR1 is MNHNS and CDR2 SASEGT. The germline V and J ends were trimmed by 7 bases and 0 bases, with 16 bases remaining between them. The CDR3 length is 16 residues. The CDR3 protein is CASIQGIGISYNEQFF. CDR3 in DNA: TGTGCCAGCATCCAAGGGATAGGAATCTCCTACAATGAGCAGTTCTTC.

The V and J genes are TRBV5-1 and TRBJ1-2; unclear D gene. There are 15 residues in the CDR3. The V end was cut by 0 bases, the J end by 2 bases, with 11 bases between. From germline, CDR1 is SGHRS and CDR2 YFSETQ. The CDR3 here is CASSLAGNRNYGYTF. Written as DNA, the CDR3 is TGCGCCAGCAGCTTGGCGGGAAATCGGAACTATGGCTACACCTTC.

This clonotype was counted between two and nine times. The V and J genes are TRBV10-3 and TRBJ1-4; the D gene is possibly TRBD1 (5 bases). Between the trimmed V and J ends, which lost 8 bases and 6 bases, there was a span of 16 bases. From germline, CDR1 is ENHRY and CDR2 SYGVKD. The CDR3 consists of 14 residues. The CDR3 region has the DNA TGTGCCATCGGGTCCGGGGCTCGAGATGAAAAACTGTTTTTT. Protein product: CAIGSGARDEKLFF.

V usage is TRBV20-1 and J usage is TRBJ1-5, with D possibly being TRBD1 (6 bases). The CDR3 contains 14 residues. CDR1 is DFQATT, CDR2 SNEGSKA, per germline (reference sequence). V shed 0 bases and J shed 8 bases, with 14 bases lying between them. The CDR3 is CSARDPRGFEPQHF. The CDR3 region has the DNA TGCAGTGCTAGAGATCCCAGGGGTTTTGAGCCCCAGCATTTT.

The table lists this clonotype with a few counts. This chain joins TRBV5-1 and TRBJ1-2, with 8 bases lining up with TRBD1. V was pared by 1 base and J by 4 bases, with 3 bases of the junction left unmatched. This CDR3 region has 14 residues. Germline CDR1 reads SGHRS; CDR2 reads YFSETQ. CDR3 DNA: TGCGCCAGCAGCTTGACCGGACAGGGCTATGGCTACACCTTC. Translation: CASSLTGQGYGYTF.

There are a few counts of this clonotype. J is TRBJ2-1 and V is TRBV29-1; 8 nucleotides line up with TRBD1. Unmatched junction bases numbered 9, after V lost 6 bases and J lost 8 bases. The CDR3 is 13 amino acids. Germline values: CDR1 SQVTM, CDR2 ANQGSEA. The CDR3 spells CSVAGQGLDEQFF. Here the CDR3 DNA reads TGCAGCGTAGCAGGACAGGGATTGGATGAGCAGTTCTTC.

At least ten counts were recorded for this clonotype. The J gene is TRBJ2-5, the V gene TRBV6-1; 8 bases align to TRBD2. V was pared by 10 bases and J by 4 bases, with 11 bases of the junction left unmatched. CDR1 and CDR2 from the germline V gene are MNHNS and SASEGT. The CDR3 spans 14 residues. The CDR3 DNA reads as TGTGCCACTACCGGGACTAGGAGTACAGAGACCCAGTACTTC. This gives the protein CATTGTRSTETQYF.

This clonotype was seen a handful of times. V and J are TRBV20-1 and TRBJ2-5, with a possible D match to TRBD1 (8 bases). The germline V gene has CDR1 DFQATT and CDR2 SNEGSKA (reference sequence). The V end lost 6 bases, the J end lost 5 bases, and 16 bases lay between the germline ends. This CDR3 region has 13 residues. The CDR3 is CSATGVGGETQYF. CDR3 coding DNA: TGCAGTGCGACAGGGGTGGGGGGGGAGACCCAGTACTTC.

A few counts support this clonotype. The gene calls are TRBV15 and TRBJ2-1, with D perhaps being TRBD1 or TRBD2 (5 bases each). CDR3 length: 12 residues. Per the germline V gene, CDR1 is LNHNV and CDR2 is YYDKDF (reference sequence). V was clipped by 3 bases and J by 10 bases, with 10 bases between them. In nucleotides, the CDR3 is TGTGCCACCAGCAGCCGGGACCCCGAGCAGTTCTTC. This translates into CATSSRDPEQFF.

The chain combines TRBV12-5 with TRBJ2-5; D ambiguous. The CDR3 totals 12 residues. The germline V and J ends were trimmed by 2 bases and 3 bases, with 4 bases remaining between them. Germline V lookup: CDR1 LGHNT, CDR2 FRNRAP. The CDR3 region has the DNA TGTGCTAGTGGTTTGTTGGAAGAGACCCAGTACTTC. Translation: CASGLLEETQYF.